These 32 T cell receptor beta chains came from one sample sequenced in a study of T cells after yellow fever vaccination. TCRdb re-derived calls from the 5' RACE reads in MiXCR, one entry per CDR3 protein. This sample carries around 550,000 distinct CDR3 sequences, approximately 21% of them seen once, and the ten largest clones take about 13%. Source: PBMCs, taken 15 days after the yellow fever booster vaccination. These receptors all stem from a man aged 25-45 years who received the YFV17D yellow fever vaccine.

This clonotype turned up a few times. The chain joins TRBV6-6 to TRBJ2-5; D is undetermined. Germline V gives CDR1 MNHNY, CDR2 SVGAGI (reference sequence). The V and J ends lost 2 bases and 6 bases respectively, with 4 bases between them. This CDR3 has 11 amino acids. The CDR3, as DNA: TGTGCCAGCAGTTACGGGAAGACCCAGTACTTC. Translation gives CASSYGKTQYF.

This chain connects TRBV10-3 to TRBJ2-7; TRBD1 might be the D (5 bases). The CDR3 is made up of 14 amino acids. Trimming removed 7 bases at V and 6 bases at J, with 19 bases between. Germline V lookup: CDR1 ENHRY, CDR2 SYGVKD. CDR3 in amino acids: CAIKGQGITGEQYF. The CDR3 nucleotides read TGTGCCATCAAAGGACAAGGAATAACGGGCGAGCAGTACTTC.

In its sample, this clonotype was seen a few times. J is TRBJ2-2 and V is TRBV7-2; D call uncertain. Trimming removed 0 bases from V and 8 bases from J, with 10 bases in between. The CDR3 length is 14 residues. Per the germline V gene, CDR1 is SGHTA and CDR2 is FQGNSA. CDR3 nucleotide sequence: TGTGCCAGCAGCTTAGCTTCCCGAACGGGGGAGCTGTTTTTT. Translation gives CASSLASRTGELFF.

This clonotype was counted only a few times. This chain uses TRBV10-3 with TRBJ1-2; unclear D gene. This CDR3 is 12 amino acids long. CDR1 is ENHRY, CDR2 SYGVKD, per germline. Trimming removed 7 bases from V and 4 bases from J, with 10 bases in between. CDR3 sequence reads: CAIKTGAYGYTF. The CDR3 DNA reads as TGTGCCATCAAAACGGGCGCCTATGGCTACACCTTC.

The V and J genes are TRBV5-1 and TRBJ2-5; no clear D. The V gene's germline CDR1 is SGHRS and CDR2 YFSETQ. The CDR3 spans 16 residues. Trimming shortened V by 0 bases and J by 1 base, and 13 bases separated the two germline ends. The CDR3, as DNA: TGCGCCAGCAGCTTGGGCCCGGGCGGAGCCCAAGAGACCCAGTACTTC. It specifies CASSLGPGGAQETQYF.

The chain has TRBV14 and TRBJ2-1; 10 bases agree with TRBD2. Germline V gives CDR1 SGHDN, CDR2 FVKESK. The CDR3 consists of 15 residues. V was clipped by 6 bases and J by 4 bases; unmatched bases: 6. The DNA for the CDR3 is TGTGCCAGCAGACGGAGCGGGAGGGATTACAATGAGCAGTTCTTC. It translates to CASRRSGRDYNEQFF.

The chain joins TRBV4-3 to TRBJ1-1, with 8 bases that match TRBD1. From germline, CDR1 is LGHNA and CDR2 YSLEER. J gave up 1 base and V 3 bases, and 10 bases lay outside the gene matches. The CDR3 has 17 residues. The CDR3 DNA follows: TGCGCCAGCAGCCAGGGGAGGTCGACAGGGGCGAACACTGAAGCTTTCTTT. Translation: CASSQGRSTGANTEAFF.

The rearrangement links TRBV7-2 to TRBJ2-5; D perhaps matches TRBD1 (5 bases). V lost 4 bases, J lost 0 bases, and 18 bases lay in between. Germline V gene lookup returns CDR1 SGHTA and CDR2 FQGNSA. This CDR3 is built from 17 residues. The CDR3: CASSSPQNYRYQETQYF. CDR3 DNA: TGTGCCAGCAGCTCTCCCCAAAACTACAGGTACCAAGAGACCCAGTACTTC. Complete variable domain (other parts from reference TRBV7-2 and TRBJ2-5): GAGVSQSPSNKVTEKGKDVELRCDPISGHTALYWYRQSLGQGLEFLIYFQGNSAPDKSGLPSDRFSAERTGGSVSTLTIQRTQQEDSAVYLCASSSPQNYRYQETQYFGPGTRLLVL.

The DNA of the CDR3 is TGTGCCTGCCGGGAGTCACTAGCGGGAGCCCACGAGCAGTACTTC. Protein sequence: CACRESLAGAHEQYF. This chain uses TRBV30 with TRBJ2-7; 11 nucleotides match TRBD2. Germline V gene lookup returns CDR1 GTSNPN and CDR2 SVGIG (reference sequence). After removal of 6 bases from V and 5 bases from J, the junction contained 12 bases not matched to a gene. This CDR3 has 15 residues.

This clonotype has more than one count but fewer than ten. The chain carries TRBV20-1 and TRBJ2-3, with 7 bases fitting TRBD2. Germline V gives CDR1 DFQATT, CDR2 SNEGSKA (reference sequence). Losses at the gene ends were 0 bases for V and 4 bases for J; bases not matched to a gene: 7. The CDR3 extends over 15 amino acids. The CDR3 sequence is CSARDGRERADTQYF. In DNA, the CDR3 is TGCAGTGCTAGAGATGGGCGGGAGCGCGCAGATACGCAGTATTTT.

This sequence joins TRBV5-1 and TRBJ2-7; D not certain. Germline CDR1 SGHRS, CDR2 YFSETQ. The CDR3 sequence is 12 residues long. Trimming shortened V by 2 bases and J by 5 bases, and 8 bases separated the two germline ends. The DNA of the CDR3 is TGCGCCAGCAGCTTTTCCTTGGACGAGCAGTACTTC. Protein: CASSFSLDEQYF.

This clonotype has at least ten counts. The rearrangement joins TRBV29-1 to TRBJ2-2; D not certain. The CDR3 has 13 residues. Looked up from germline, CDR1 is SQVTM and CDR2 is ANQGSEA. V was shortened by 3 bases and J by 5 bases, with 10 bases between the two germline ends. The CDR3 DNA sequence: TGCAGCGTTGACCTCTTCGGTACCGGGGAGCTGTTTTTT. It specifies CSVDLFGTGELFF.

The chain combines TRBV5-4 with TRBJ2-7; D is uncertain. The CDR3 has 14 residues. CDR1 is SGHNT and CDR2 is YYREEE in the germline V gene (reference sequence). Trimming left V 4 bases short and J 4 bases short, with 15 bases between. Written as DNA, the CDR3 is TGTGCCAGCAGCCCGGGCTGGGGTCCATACGAGCAGTACTTC. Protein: CASSPGWGPYEQYF.

The CDR3 sequence is CASSLSGSIGPSGDTQYF. CDR3 DNA: TGTGCCAGCAGCTTAAGCGGGAGCATCGGTCCTTCGGGAGATACGCAGTATTTT. The genes are TRBV7-3 and TRBJ2-3; the match to TRBD2 covers 7 bases. Germline V gene sequence: CDR1 SGHTA, CDR2 FQGTGA. V gave up 1 base and J gave up 5 bases; unmatched junction bases: 15. The CDR3 totals 18 residues.

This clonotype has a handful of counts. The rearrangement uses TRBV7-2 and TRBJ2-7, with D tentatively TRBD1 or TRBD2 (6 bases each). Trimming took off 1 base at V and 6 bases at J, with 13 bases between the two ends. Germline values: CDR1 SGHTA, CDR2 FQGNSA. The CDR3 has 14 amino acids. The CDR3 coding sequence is TGTGCCAGCAGCTTAGACTACGGGGGCCTCGAGCAGTACTTC. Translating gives CASSLDYGGLEQYF.

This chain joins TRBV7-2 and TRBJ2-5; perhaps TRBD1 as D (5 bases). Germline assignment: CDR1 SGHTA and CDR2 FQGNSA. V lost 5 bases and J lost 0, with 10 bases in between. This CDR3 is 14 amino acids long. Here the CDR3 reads CASSRTRYQETQYF. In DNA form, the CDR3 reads TGTGCCAGCAGCCGGACACGGTACCAAGAGACCCAGTACTTC.

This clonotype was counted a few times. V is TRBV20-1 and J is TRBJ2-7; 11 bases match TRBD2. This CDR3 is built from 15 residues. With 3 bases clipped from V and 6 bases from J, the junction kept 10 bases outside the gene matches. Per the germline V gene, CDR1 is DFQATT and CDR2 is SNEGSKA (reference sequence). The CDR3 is CSASPSTSGRREQYF. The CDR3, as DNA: TGCAGTGCTAGTCCCTCAACTAGCGGGAGACGCGAGCAGTACTTC.

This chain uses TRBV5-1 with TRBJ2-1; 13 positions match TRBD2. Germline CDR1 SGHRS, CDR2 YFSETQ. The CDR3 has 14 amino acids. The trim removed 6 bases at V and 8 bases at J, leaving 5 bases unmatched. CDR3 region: CASTGTSGTHEQFF. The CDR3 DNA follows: TGCGCCAGCACCGGGACTAGCGGGACCCATGAGCAGTTCTTC.

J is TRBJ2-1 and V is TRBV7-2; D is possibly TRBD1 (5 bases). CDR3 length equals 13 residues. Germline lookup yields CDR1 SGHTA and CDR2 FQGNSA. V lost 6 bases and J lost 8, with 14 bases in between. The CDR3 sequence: CASSRTYRYEQFF. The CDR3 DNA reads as TGTGCCAGCAGTCGTACCTACAGGTATGAGCAGTTCTTC.

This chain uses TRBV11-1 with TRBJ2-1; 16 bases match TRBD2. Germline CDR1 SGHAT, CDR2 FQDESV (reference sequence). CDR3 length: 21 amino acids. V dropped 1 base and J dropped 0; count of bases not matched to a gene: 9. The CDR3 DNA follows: TGTGCCAGCAGCTTAGGGCGACCGGGACTAGCGGGAGGGAGCTCCTACAATGAGCAGTTCTTC. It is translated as CASSLGRPGLAGGSSYNEQFF.

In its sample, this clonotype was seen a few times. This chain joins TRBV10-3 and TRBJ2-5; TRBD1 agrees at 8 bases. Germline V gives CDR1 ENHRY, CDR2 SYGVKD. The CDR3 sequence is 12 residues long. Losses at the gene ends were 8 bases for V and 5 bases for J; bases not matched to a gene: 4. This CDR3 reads CAIQGAGETQYF. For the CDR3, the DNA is TGTGCCATCCAGGGGGCAGGGGAGACCCAGTACTTC.

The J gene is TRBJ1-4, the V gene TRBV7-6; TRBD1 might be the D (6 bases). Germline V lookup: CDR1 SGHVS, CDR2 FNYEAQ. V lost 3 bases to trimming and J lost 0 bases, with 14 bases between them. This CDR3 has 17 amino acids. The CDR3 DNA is TGTGCCAGCAGCTTTCGGGGGCCCTGGGCAACTAATGAAAAACTGTTTTTT. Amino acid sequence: CASSFRGPWATNEKLFF. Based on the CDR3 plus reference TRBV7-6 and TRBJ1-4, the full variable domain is GAGVSQSPRYKVTKRGQDVALRCDPISGHVSLYWYRQALGQGPEFLTYFNYEAQQDKSGLPNDRFSAERPEGSISTLTIQRTEQRDSAMYRCASSFRGPWATNEKLFFGSGTQLSVL.

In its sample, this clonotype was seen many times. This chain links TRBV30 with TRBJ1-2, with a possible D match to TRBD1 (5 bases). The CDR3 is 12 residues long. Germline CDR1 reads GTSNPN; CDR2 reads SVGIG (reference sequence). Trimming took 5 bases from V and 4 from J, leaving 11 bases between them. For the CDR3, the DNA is TGTGCCTGGGGGACGCCCGGCTATGGCTACACCTTC. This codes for CAWGTPGYGYTF.

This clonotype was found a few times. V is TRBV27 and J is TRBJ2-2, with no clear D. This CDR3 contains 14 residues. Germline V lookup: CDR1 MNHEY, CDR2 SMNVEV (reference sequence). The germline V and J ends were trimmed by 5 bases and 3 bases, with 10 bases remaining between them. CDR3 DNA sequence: TGTGCCAGCAGTCCGCATTGGGACACCGGGGAGCTGTTTTTT. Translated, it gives CASSPHWDTGELFF.

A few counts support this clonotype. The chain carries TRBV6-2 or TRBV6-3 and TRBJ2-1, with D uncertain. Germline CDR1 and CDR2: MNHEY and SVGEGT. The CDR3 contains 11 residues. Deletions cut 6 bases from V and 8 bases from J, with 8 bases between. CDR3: CASSPLHEQFF. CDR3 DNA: TGTGCCAGCAGCCCTCTTCATGAGCAGTTCTTC.

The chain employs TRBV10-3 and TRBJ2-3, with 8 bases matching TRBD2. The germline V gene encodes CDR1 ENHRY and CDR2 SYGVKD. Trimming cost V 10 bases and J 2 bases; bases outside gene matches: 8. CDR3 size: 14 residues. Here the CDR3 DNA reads TGTGCCAATTCAGTAGCGGGGAACACAGATACGCAGTATTTT. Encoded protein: CANSVAGNTDTQYF.

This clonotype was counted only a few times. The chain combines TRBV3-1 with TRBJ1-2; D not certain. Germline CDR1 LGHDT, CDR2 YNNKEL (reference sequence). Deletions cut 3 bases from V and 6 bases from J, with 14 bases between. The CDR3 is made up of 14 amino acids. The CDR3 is CASSQLDVRHGYTF. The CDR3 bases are TGTGCCAGCAGCCAGCTAGATGTCCGTCATGGCTACACCTTC.

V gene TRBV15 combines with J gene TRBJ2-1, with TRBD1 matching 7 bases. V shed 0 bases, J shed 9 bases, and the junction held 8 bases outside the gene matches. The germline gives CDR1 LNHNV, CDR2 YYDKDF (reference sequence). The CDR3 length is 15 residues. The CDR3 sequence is CATSRDLAGGGEQFF. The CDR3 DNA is TGTGCCACCAGCAGAGATCTGGCAGGGGGTGGTGAGCAGTTCTTC.

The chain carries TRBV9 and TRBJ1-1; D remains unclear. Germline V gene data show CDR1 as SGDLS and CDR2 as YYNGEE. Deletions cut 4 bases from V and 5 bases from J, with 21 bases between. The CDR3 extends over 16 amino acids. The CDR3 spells CASSPTLGVGWTEAFF. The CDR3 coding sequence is TGTGCCAGCAGCCCAACCCTCGGGGTTGGGTGGACTGAAGCTTTCTTT.

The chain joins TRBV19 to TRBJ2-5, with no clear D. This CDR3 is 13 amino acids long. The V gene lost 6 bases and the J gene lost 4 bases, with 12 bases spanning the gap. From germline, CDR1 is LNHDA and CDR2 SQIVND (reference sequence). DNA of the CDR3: TGTGCCAGTAGGAACCTAGGCGGAGAGACCCAGTACTTC. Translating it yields CASRNLGGETQYF.

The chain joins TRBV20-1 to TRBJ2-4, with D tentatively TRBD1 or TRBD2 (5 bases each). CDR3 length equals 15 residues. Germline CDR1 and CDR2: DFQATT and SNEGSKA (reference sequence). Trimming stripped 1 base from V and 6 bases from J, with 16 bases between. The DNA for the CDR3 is TGCAGTGCTAGAGGTCGGGGCAGGTATGGAAACATTCAGTACTTC. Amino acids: CSARGRGRYGNIQYF.

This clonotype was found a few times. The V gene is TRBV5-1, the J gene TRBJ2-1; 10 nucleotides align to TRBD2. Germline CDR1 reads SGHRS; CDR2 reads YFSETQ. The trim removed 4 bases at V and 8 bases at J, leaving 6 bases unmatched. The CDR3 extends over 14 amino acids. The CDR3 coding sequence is TGCGCCAGCAGCCGAGCGGGAGGGCCCGATGAGCAGTTCTTC. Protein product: CASSRAGGPDEQFF.